Here is one TCR beta chain with its context. The antigen is not known. This CDR3 region has 17 residues. Per germline, CDR1 SGHNT and CDR2 YENEEA. V gave up 1 base and J gave up 5 bases, with 20 bases separating them. The PCR employed 60 Vbeta primers together with 13 Jbeta primers. Method: immunoSEQ multiplex PCR; TCRdb's copy keeps in-frame clones and lacks some. The sample lists approximately 150,000 clones, approximately 80% occurring once. These data originate in a study of cytomegalovirus exposure and HLA in healthy donors. In the study overall: Around 180 million T cells yielded approximately 110 million unique TCR beta sequences in earlier analysis. The early release's HLA-typed donors yielded 78 million or so unique TCRs. Study-wide results and limits: Solely CMV serostatus was available to characterize immune exposure. Common viral pathogens seemed, in a later analysis, to connect with several of the most significant clusters.

This clonotype was obtained from a young man in good health and CMV-seropositive. The V gene is TRBV11-3, the J gene TRBJ2-5; D may be TRBD2 (6 bases). The sequencing input was PBMCs. CDR3 DNA sequence: TGTGCCAGCAGCTTAGGAACAGAGCCACCTGGAGGGGAGACCCAGTACTTC. The encoded protein is CASSLGTEPPGGETQYF. Full variable domain (outside the CDR3, taken from reference TRBV11-3 and TRBJ2-5): EAGVVQSPRYKIIEKKQPVAFWCNPISGHNTLYWYLQNLGQGPELLIRYENEEAVDDSQLPKDRFSAERLKGVDSTLKIQPAELGDSAVYLCASSLGTEPPGGETQYFGPGTRLLVL.